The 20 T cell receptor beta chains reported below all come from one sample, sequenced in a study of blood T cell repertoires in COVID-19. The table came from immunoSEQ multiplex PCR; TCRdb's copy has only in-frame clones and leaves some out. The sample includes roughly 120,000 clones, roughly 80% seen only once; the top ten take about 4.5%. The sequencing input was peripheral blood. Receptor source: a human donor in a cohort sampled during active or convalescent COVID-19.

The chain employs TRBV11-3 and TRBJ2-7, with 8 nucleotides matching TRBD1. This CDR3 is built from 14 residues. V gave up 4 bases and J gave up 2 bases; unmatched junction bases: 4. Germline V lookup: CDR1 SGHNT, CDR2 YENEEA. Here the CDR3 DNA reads TGTGCCAGCAGCTCGGGACAGGCCCCCTACGAGCAGTACTTC. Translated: CASSSGQAPYEQYF.

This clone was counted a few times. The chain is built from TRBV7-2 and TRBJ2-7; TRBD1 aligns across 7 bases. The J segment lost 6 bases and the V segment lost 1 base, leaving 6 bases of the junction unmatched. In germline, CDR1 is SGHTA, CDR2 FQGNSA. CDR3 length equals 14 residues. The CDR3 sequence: CASSLEQGSIEQYF. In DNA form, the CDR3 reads TGTGCCAGCAGCTTAGAACAGGGGTCGATCGAGCAGTACTTC.

The CDR3: CASSQDLAGELFF. The CDR3 nucleotides are TGTGCCAGCAGCCAAGATCTAGCCGGGGAGCTGTTTTTT. The gene calls are TRBV4-2 and TRBJ2-2; D unresolved. With 0 bases removed from V and 6 bases from J, the gap between germline ends came to 5 bases. Germline V gene sequence: CDR1 LGHNA, CDR2 YNFKEQ. The CDR3 totals 13 residues.

CDR3: CASSLVLAEGTQYF. CDR3 coding DNA: TGTGCCAGCAGCTTAGTACTAGCGGAGGGGACCCAGTACTTC. The V call is TRBV7-2, the J call TRBJ2-5; 8 nucleotides line up with TRBD2. The CDR3 contains 14 residues. CDR1 SGHTA and CDR2 FQGNSA come from the germline V gene. The J segment lost 7 bases and the V segment lost 1 base, leaving 5 bases of the junction unmatched.

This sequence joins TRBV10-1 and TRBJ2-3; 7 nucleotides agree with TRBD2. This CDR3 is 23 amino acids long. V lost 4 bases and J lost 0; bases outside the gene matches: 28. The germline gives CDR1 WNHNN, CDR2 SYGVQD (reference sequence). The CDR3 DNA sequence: TGCGCCAGCAGTGGCACCTCTAGCGGTAGTCACGTACGGCTGGTCTCAAGCACAGATACGCAGTATTTT. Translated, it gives CASSGTSSGSHVRLVSSTDTQYF.

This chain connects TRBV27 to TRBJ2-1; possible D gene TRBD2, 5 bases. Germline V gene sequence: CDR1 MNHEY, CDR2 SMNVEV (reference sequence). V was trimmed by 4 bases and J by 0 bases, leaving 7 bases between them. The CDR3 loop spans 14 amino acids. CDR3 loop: CASSSRGSYNEQFF. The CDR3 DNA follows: TGTGCCAGCAGTTCCCGGGGCTCCTACAATGAGCAGTTCTTC.

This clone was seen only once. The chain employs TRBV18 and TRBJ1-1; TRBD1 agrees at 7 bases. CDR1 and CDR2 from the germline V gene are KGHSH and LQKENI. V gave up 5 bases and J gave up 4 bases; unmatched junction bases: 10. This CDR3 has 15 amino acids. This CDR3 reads CASSRGRQGSTEAFF. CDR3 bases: TGTGCCAGCTCAAGGGGGAGACAGGGAAGCACTGAAGCTTTCTTT. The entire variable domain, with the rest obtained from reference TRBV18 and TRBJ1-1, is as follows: NAGVMQNPRHLVRRRGQEARLRCSPMKGHSHVYWYRQLPEEGLKFMVYLQKENIIDESGMPKERFSAEFPKEGPSILRIQQVVRGDSAAYFCASSRGRQGSTEAFFGQGTRLTVV.

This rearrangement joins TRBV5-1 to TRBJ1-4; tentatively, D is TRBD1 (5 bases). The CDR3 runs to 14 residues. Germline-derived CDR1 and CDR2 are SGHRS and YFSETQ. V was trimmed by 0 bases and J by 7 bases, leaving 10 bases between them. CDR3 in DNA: TGCGCCAGCAGCTTGGGTCAGGGCGCTGAAAAACTGTTTTTT. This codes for CASSLGQGAEKLFF.

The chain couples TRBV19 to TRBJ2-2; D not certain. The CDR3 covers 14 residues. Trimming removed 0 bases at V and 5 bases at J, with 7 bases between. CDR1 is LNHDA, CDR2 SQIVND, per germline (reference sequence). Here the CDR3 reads CASSIDQTTGELFF. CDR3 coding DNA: TGTGCCAGTAGTATAGATCAAACTACCGGGGAGCTGTTTTTT. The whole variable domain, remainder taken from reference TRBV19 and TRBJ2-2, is DGGITQSPKYLFRKEGQNVTLSCEQNLNHDAMYWYRQDPGQGLRLIYYSQIVNDFQKGDIAEGYSVSREKKESFPLTVTSAQKNPTAFYLCASSIDQTTGELFFGEGSRLTVL.

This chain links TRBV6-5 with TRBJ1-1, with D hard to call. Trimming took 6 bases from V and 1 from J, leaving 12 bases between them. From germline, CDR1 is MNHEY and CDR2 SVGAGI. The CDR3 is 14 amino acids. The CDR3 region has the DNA TGTGCCAGCAGGGCTCCTCGTGGGAACACTGAAGCTTTCTTT. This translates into CASRAPRGNTEAFF.

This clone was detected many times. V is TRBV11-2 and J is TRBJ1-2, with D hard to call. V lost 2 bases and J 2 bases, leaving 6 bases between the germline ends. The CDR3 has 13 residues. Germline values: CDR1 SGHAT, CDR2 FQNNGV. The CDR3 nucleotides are TGTGCCAGCAGCTTAAATCAGAACTATGGCTACACCTTC. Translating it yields CASSLNQNYGYTF.

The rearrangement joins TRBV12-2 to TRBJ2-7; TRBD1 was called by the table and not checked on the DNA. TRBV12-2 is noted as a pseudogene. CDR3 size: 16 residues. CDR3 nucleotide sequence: TGTGCAAGTCGCCCCCGTGAGACAGGGGGGGTCTACGAGCAGTACTTC. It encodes CASRPRETGGVYEQYF.

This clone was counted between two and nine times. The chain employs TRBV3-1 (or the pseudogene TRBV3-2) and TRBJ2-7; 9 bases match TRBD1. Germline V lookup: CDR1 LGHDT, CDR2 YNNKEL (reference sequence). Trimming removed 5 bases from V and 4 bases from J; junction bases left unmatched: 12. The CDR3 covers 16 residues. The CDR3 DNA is TGTGCCAGCAGCGTGCGAGCCCGGGACAGGGTTTACGAGCAGTACTTC. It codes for CASSVRARDRVYEQYF.

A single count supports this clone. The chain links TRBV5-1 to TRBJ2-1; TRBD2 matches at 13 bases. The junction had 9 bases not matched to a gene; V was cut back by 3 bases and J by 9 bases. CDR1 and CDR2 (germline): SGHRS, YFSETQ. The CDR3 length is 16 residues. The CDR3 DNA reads TGCGCCAGCAGCTGGGACGAACTAGCGGGAGGGCTTGAGCAGTTCTTC. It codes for CASSWDELAGGLEQFF.

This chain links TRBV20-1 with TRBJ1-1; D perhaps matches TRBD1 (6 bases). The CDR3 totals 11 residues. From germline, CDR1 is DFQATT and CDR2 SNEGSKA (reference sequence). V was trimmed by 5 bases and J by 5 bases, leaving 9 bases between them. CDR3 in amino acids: CSASGETEAFF. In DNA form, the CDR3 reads TGCAGTGCTTCAGGGGAAACTGAAGCTTTCTTT.

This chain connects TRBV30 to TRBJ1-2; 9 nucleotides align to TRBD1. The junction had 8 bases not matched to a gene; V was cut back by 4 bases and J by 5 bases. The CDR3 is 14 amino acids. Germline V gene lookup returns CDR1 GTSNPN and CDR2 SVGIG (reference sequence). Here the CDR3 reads CAWTRTGAGYGYTF. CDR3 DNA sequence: TGTGCCTGGACCAGGACAGGGGCCGGTTATGGCTACACCTTC. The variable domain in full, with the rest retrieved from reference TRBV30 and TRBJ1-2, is SQTIHQWPATLVQPVGSPLSLECTVEGTSNPNLYWYRQAAGRGLQLLFYSVGIGQISSEVPQNLSASRPQDRQFILSSKKLLLSDSGFYLCAWTRTGAGYGYTFGSGTRLTVV.

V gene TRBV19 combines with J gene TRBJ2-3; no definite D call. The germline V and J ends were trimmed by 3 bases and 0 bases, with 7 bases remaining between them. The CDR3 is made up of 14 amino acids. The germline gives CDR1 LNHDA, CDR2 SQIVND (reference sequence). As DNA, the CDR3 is TGTGCCAGTAGTATTAGTTGGAGCACAGATACGCAGTATTTT. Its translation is CASSISWSTDTQYF.

CDR3 sequence: CASSKEGTGGNQPQHF. Written as DNA, the CDR3 is TGTGCCAGCAGCAAAGAAGGGACAGGGGGAAATCAGCCCCAGCATTTT. The rearrangement uses TRBV21-1 and TRBJ1-5; TRBD1 is taken as the D call from the table, unchecked against the DNA. TRBV21-1 is deemed a pseudogene. This CDR3 is built from 16 residues.

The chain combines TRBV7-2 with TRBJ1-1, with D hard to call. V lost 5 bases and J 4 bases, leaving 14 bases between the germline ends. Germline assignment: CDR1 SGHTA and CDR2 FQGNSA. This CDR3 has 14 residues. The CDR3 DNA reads TGTGCCAGCAGCCCACCCGGGATGGGCACTGAAGCTTTCTTT. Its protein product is CASSPPGMGTEAFF.

The CDR3 here is CASSFWAKGHYEQYF. In nucleotides, the CDR3 is TGTGCCAGCAGCTTTTGGGCTAAGGGACACTACGAGCAGTACTTC. V gene TRBV13 combines with J gene TRBJ2-7; TRBD1 might be the D (6 bases). Germline values: CDR1 PRHDT, CDR2 FYEKMQ (reference sequence). The length of the CDR3 is 15 residues. V lost 3 bases to trimming and J lost 3 bases, with 15 bases between them.